This entry lists 24 T cell receptor beta chains sequenced from one sample in a study of vaccination and CD4 T cells after COVID-19. The treatment was: approximately 11-day PBMC culture with coronavirus spike peptide pools or control peptides (ViraFEST assay). Antigens for these TCRs are unknown. Researchers used the Oncomine TCR Beta short-read assay to sequence DNA from cultured CD4+ T cells. Each CDR3 protein gets one entry after TCRdb re-called the PCR reads with MiXCR. The table lists roughly 20,000 distinct CDR3 sequences, roughly 50% of them singletons. The sample in question was CD4+ T cells from blood, cultured in vitro, obtained after SARS-CoV-2 vaccination. These receptors originate from a human donor who had recovered from COVID-19.

The rearrangement joins TRBV7-8 to TRBJ2-1; unclear D gene. V lost 2 bases to trimming and J lost 3 bases, with 11 bases between them. This CDR3 is 15 amino acids long. Germline CDR1 and CDR2: SGHVS and FQNEAQ. The CDR3 region has the DNA TGTGCCAGCAGCTTAACGGGTCAAGACTACAATGAGCAGTTCTTC. Translated: CASSLTGQDYNEQFF.

The V call is TRBV5-4, the J call TRBJ2-1; D tentatively reads TRBD1 or TRBD2 (5 bases each). Looked up from germline, CDR1 is SGHNT and CDR2 is YYREEE (reference sequence). This CDR3 contains 13 residues. Trimming shortened V by 1 base and J by 6 bases, and 8 bases separated the two germline ends. This CDR3 reads CASSLWGRNEQFF. CDR3 coding DNA: TGTGCCAGCAGCTTGTGGGGACGCAATGAGCAGTTCTTC. Combining the CDR3 with reference TRBV5-4 and TRBJ2-1 gives the whole variable domain ETGVTQSPTHLIKTRGQQVTLRCSSQSGHNTVSWYQQALGQGPQFIFQYYREEENGRGNFPPRFSGLQFPNYSSELNVNALELDDSALYLCASSLWGRNEQFFGPGTRLTVL.

This clonotype was seen more than once but under ten times. V usage is TRBV7-8 and J usage is TRBJ2-2; 12 bases map to TRBD1. J was trimmed by 4 bases and V by 6 bases; bases with no gene match: 3. Germline V CDR1 and CDR2: SGHVS, FQNEAQ. The CDR3 is 15 amino acids. The chain's CDR3 is CASRGDRGLTGELFF. The CDR3 DNA is TGTGCCAGCAGGGGGGACAGGGGGCTCACCGGGGAGCTGTTTTTT.

As for this clonotype: Relative to the germline gene, one junction end is altered; a read error may explain this. The V and J genes are TRBV10-2 and TRBJ1-1, with TRBD1 identical over 7 bases. Germline V gene lookup returns CDR1 WSHSY and CDR2 SAAADI. The CDR3 covers 14 residues. The CDR3 spells CASSDRQGVAEAFF. Here the CDR3 DNA reads TGTGCCAGCAGTGACCGACAGGGTGTCGCTGAAGCTTTCTTT.

This chain joins TRBV28 and TRBJ1-5, with 7 bases matching TRBD1. Per germline, CDR1 MDHEN and CDR2 SYDVKM. With 4 bases clipped from V and 5 bases from J, the junction kept 5 bases outside the gene matches. The CDR3 spans 14 residues. CDR3 sequence: CASSSTGVDQPQHF. CDR3 in DNA: TGTGCCAGCAGTTCCACAGGGGTGGATCAGCCCCAGCATTTT.

This rearrangement joins TRBV12-3 or TRBV12-4 to TRBJ1-1; D possibly corresponds to TRBD1 (5 bases). Trimming left V 3 bases short and J 1 base short, with 9 bases between. The CDR3 consists of 14 residues. Here the CDR3 reads CASSFSGPNTEAFF. CDR3 nucleotides: TGTGCCAGCAGTTTCTCAGGGCCGAACACTGAAGCTTTCTTT.

In this sample, this clonotype is medium-sized. The chain employs TRBV20-1 and TRBJ1-2; tentative D call: TRBD1 (5 bases). V was clipped by 2 bases and J by 5 bases, with 15 bases between them. Germline CDR1 is DFQATT and CDR2 is SNEGSKA (reference sequence). The CDR3 length is 14 residues. CDR3 sequence (DNA): TGCAGTGCTAGAAAGACCGGGACGAGGTATGGCTACACCTTC. Its translation is CSARKTGTRYGYTF.

The chain links TRBV19 to TRBJ2-2, with TRBD1 matching over 8 bases. Germline CDR1 is LNHDA and CDR2 is SQIVND (reference sequence). V lost 5 bases to trimming and J lost 4 bases; unmatched junction nucleotides: 3. This CDR3 is built from 14 residues. The CDR3: CASSDRGATGELFF. As DNA, the CDR3 is TGTGCCAGTAGTGACAGGGGCGCCACCGGGGAGCTGTTTTTT.

This clonotype occurred a few times. The gene calls are TRBV12-3 or TRBV12-4 and TRBJ1-1; D remains ambiguous. V was cut by 5 bases and J by 6 bases, with 10 bases left in between. There are 12 residues in the CDR3. The CDR3 sequence is CASSMGVPEAFF. CDR3 DNA: TGTGCCAGCAGTATGGGAGTTCCTGAAGCTTTCTTT.

The chain joins TRBV11-1 to TRBJ2-5; D might be TRBD2 (5 bases). Trimming took off 0 bases at V and 4 bases at J, with 9 bases between the two ends. Germline V gene sequence: CDR1 SGHAT, CDR2 FQDESV (reference sequence). The CDR3 loop spans 14 amino acids. DNA of the CDR3: TGTGCCAGCAGCTTAGCGGGAGTTTTAGAGACCCAGTACTTC. It specifies CASSLAGVLETQYF.

The gene calls are TRBV20-1 and TRBJ2-1; TRBD2 aligns across 10 bases. CDR3 length equals 15 residues. With 0 bases clipped from V and 5 bases from J, the junction kept 4 bases outside the gene matches. Germline CDR1 reads DFQATT; CDR2 reads SNEGSKA (reference sequence). The CDR3 here is CSAREQAGGNNEQFF. As DNA, the CDR3 is TGCAGTGCTAGAGAGCAAGCGGGGGGGAACAATGAGCAGTTCTTC.

V gene TRBV11-3 combines with J gene TRBJ1-6; D gene uncertain. The length of the CDR3 is 15 residues. The germline V gene has CDR1 SGHNT and CDR2 YENEEA. The ends were cut back, 3 bases at V and 3 bases at J, with 9 bases in the middle. DNA of the CDR3: TGTGCCAGCAGCTTCCTATCGGACTATAATTCACCCCTCCACTTT. Translation gives CASSFLSDYNSPLHF.

The chain has TRBV20-1 and TRBJ2-5; D is uncertain. Germline CDR1 DFQATT, CDR2 SNEGSKA (reference sequence). Trimming removed 1 base at V and 4 bases at J, with 7 bases between. The CDR3 has 12 residues. CDR3 amino acids: CSARGPGETQYF. The CDR3 DNA sequence: TGCAGTGCTAGAGGGCCGGGAGAGACCCAGTACTTC.

V is TRBV28 and J is TRBJ2-1; possible D gene TRBD1, 6 bases. V lost 3 bases and J 0 bases, leaving 9 bases between the germline ends. This CDR3 has 15 amino acids. Per germline, CDR1 MDHEN and CDR2 SYDVKM. CDR3 sequence: CASSLPQGSYNEQFF. CDR3 nucleotides: TGTGCCAGCAGTTTGCCACAGGGCTCCTACAATGAGCAGTTCTTC.

This clonotype appeared a few times. V usage is TRBV19 and J usage is TRBJ1-5; D is perhaps TRBD1 (5 bases). The CDR3 has 15 residues. Germline assignment: CDR1 LNHDA and CDR2 SQIVND (reference sequence). Trimming pared 5 bases from V and 7 bases from J, leaving 18 bases between. CDR3 protein: CASSAAGTGGQPQHF. DNA for the CDR3: TGTGCCAGTAGTGCCGCCGGGACCGGGGGACAGCCCCAGCATTTT.

The chain couples TRBV7-2 to TRBJ1-5; 8 bases line up with TRBD1. With V trimmed by 5 bases and J by 5 bases, 14 bases remained unmatched. Germline-derived CDR1 and CDR2 are SGHTA and FQGNSA. The CDR3 covers 17 residues. DNA for the CDR3: TGTGCCAGCAGCCCTTTCAACCGGGACAGGTCTTATCAGCCCCAGCATTTT. As protein: CASSPFNRDRSYQPQHF.

This chain uses TRBV20-1 with TRBJ2-1; 10 positions match TRBD2. In germline, CDR1 is DFQATT, CDR2 SNEGSKA (reference sequence). The CDR3 runs 14 residues. Trimming at V came to 3 bases and at J to 8 bases, leaving 7 bases not matched to a gene. The CDR3 DNA is TGCAGTGCTAGTAGGGCTAGCGGGAGCGATGAGCAGTTCTTC. Its translation: CSASRASGSDEQFF.

The chain carries TRBV7-2 and TRBJ1-1; D remains ambiguous. V lost 5 bases to trimming and J lost 0 bases, with 10 bases between them. In germline, CDR1 is SGHTA, CDR2 FQGNSA. This CDR3 comprises 14 residues. The CDR3 sequence: CASSPNGLNTEAFF. CDR3 nucleotides: TGTGCCAGCAGCCCCAACGGGTTGAACACTGAAGCTTTCTTT. The full variable domain, with the rest looked up from reference TRBV7-2 and TRBJ1-1, is GAGVSQSPSNKVTEKGKDVELRCDPISGHTALYWYRQSLGQGLEFLIYFQGNSAPDKSGLPSDRFSAERTGGSVSTLTIQRTQQEDSAVYLCASSPNGLNTEAFFGQGTRLTVV.

CDR3 sequence reads: CASSPRMGQETQYF. The CDR3 region has the DNA TGTGCCAGCTCACCCCGGATGGGGCAAGAGACCCAGTACTTC. The chain combines TRBV18 with TRBJ2-5, with D hard to call. The length of the CDR3 is 14 residues. V shed 3 bases and J shed 2 bases, with 10 bases lying between them. CDR1 and CDR2 (germline): KGHSH, LQKENI.

This clonotype occurred once. This rearrangement joins TRBV6-1 to TRBJ1-2, with a weak D call TRBD1 (6 bases). Germline assignment: CDR1 MNHNS and CDR2 SASEGT. The CDR3 totals 17 residues. V lost 8 bases to trimming and J lost 8 bases, with 30 bases between them. The CDR3 spells CASQVLVGPEGHGGYTF. In nucleotides, the CDR3 is TGTGCCAGCCAGGTATTGGTTGGCCCGGAGGGACACGGGGGCTACACCTTC.

The genes are TRBV6-2 or TRBV6-3 and TRBJ2-5, with TRBD1 matching over 8 bases. CDR1 is MNHEY and CDR2 is SVGEGT in the germline V gene. The CDR3 runs 14 residues. V trimming: 8 bases; J trimming: 5 bases; junction bases outside the gene matches: 10. The CDR3 nucleotides read TGTGCCAGCCATGCTAGCACAGGGGGGGAGACCCAGTACTTC. It specifies CASHASTGGETQYF.

This clonotype was counted between two and nine times. Written as DNA, the CDR3 is TGTGCCAGCAGTTACGCCAGAGGTCTTCAAGAGACCCAGTACTTC. Its translation is CASSYARGLQETQYF. The genes are TRBV6-5 and TRBJ2-5; no clear D gene. Trimming cost V 2 bases and J 2 bases, with 12 bases left between them. CDR1 is MNHEY, CDR2 SVGAGI, per germline. The CDR3 is made up of 15 amino acids.

This clonotype was counted a few times. The chain carries TRBV7-9 and TRBJ2-1; D is possibly TRBD2 (5 bases). Trimming removed 5 bases at V and 8 bases at J, with 22 bases between. Germline V lookup: CDR1 SEHNR, CDR2 FQNEAQ (reference sequence). The CDR3 runs to 16 residues. CDR3 residues: CASSRSTPDGVHEQFF. The CDR3 DNA reads TGTGCCAGCAGCCGATCCACCCCGGACGGGGTCCATGAGCAGTTCTTC.

V and J are TRBV12-3 or TRBV12-4 and TRBJ2-7; D ambiguous. There are 12 residues in the CDR3. Trimming took 2 bases from V and 5 from J, leaving 7 bases between them. CDR3 DNA sequence: TGTGCCAGCAGTTTAATAACCAACGAGCAGTACTTC. This translates into CASSLITNEQYF.